A selection of T cell receptor beta chains follows, all from one sample in a study of cytomegalovirus exposure and HLA in healthy donors. Sequenced by immunoSEQ multiplex PCR; TCRdb stores in-frame clones only, minus some. This sample carries some 110,000 clones, with roughly 3.5% going to the ten biggest clones. Input material: PBMCs. These receptors all come from a man aged 25 to 40 in good health and CMV-seronegative. The CDR3 runs from the conserved cysteine through the conserved F or W. Each record gives: CDR3 DNA, CDR3 protein, D gene, V gene, J gene. The D gene is left open where the match is weak.

TGTGCCAGAAGCGGTGAGACCCGGGACAGGAGCACAGATACGCAGTATTTT	CARSGETRDRSTDTQYF	TRBD1	TRBV5-3	TRBJ2-3
TGTGCCAGCAGTTCAAGGACAGGGAAAAATTCACCCCTCCACTTT	CASSSRTGKNSPLHF	TRBD1	TRBV6-6	TRBJ1-6
TGTGCCAGCAGCCAACTCTTGGGGGGGGCCTACGAGCAGTACTTC	CASSQLLGGAYEQYF	TRBD2	TRBV14	TRBJ2-7
TGTGCCAGCGGACCAGGACAAACATCTGGGGCCAACGTCCTGACTTTC	CASGPGQTSGANVLTF	NA	TRBV11-3	TRBJ2-6
TGCAGCGTTGACCAGGGGGCACCAACCGAGCAGTACTTC	CSVDQGAPTEQYF	TRBD1	TRBV29-1	TRBJ2-7
TGTGCCAGCAGCTTTCTCGGCGGCGGGGGCTCCTACGAGCAGTACTTC	CASSFLGGGGSYEQYF	TRBD2	TRBV5-4	TRBJ2-7
TGTGCCAGCAGCGACGCACAGGGGCGATCCTACGAGCAGTACTTC	CASSDAQGRSYEQYF	TRBD1	TRBV6-1	TRBJ2-7
TGCAGCGTTGTAGGGCAGGGGGCACCATCAAGAAGCTACGAGCAGTACTTC	CSVVGQGAPSRSYEQYF	TRBD1	TRBV29-1	TRBJ2-7
TGTGCCTGGAGTGAAGCGACAGGGGGTAAAGATACGCAGTATTTT	CAWSEATGGKDTQYF	TRBD1	TRBV30	TRBJ2-3
TGCGCCAGCAGCTTGGAGACAGGGGGTTACAATGAGCAGTTCTTC	CASSLETGGYNEQFF	TRBD1	TRBV5-1	TRBJ2-1
TGCGCCAGCAGCTTGTTACCAGGGGGCAGCACAGATACGCAGTATTTT	CASSLLPGGSTDTQYF	TRBD1	TRBV5-1	TRBJ2-3
TGTGCCAGCAGAGGGGACAGGGCGAGGATCGCTGAAGCTTTCTTT	CASRGDRARIAEAFF	TRBD1	TRBV6-6	TRBJ1-1
TGCGCCAGCAGCCAAGATCAAGGGAGGATTAATCAGCCCCAGCATTTT	CASSQDQGRINQPQHF	NA	TRBV4-1	TRBJ1-5
TGTGCCAGCAGTTACCGTGCCCTAGCGGGGGATGAGCAGTTCTTC	CASSYRALAGDEQFF	TRBD2	TRBV6-5	TRBJ2-1
TGCGCCAGCAGCCGATCGGGACTAGCGGGGGCCCAGAACACCGGGGAGCTGTTTTTT	CASSRSGLAGAQNTGELFF	TRBD2	TRBV4-1	TRBJ2-2
TGCAGCGCCCTGACAGGGACAGACTATGGCTACACCTTC	CSALTGTDYGYTF	TRBD1	TRBV29-1	TRBJ1-2
TGTGCCAGCATCTGTAGGAGGATTCATGGCTACACCTTC	CASICRRIHGYTF	NA	TRBV25-1	TRBJ1-2
TGCGCCAGCAGCTTACTAGCGGGGGACACAGATACGCAGTATTTT	CASSLLAGDTDTQYF	TRBD2	TRBV5-1	TRBJ2-3
TGTGCCAGCAGCTTAGAGCCCAGGGACTACAGACTTCGGTTCTTC	CASSLEPRDYRLRFF	TRBD2	TRBV7-2	TRBJ2-1
TGTGCCTGCACAGCTAACTATGGCTACACCTTC	CACTANYGYTF	NA	TRBV30	TRBJ1-2
TGTGCCAGTAATACAGGGCCCGCCGGACCGCAGTTCTTC	CASNTGPAGPQFF	NA	TRBV19	TRBJ2-1
TGTGCCAGCAGCCAAGGGACAGGACCATCCAACGAGCAGTACTTC	CASSQGTGPSNEQYF	TRBD1	TRBV7-9	TRBJ2-7
TGTGCCAGCGAAACAGGGGGCGGTGAGCAGTTCTTC	CASETGGGEQFF	TRBD1	TRBV10-3	TRBJ2-1
TGCAGCGTTTTTACTAGCGGGTTCTACAATGAGCAGTTCTTC	CSVFTSGFYNEQFF	TRBD2	TRBV29-1	TRBJ2-1
TGTGCCAGCAGTGTTCCTGAACTCCGCATTTTTCACACTGAAGCTTTCTTT	CASSVPELRIFHTEAFF	NA	TRBV6-1	TRBJ1-1
TGCGCCAGCAGCTTGACAGGGGGCATTGAGGAAAAACTGTTTTTT	CASSLTGGIEEKLFF	TRBD1	TRBV5-1	TRBJ1-4